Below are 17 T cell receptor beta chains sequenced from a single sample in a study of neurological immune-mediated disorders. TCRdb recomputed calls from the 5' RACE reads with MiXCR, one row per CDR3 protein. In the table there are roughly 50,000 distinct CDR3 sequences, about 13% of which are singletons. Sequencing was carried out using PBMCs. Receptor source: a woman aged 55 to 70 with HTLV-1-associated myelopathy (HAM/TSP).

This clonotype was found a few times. The CDR3 is CASSDPTGGLREQYF. CDR3 sequence (DNA): TGTGCCAGCAGTGACCCGACAGGGGGCCTAAGGGAGCAGTACTTC. V gene TRBV6-1 combines with J gene TRBJ2-7; 10 nucleotides match TRBD1. Per germline, CDR1 MNHNS and CDR2 SASEGT. The CDR3 contains 15 residues. With V trimmed by 3 bases and J by 7 bases, 9 bases remained unmatched.

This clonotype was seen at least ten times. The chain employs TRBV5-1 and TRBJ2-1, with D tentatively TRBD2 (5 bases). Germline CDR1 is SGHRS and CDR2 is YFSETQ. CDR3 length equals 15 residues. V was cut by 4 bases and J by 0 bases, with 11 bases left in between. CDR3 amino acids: CASSPEGSSYNEQFF. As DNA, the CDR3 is TGCGCCAGCAGCCCCGAGGGAAGCTCCTACAATGAGCAGTTCTTC.

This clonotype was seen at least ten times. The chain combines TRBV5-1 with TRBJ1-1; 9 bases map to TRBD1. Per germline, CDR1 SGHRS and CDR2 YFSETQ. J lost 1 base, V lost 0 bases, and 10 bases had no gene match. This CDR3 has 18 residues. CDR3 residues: CASSLGLQGALRNTEAFF. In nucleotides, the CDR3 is TGCGCCAGCAGCTTGGGGTTACAGGGGGCGTTGAGGAACACTGAAGCTTTCTTT.

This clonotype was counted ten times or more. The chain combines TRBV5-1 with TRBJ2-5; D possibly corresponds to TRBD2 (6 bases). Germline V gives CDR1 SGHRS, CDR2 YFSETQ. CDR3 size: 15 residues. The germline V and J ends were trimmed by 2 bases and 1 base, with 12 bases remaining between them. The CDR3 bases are TGCGCCAGCAGCTTTCGGGGGTCGGGCCAAGAGACCCAGTACTTC. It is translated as CASSFRGSGQETQYF.

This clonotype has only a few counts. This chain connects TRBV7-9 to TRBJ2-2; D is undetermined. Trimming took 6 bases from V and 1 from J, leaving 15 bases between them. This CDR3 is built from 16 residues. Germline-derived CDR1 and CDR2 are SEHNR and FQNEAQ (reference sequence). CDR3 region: CASSRREAVNTGELFF. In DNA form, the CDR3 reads TGTGCCAGCAGTCGGCGTGAGGCCGTGAACACCGGGGAGCTGTTTTTT.

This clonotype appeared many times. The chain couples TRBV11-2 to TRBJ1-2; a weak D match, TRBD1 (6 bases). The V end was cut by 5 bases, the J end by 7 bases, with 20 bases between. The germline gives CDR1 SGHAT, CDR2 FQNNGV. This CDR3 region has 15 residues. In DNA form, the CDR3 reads TGTGCCAGCAGCCCTAAGTGGGGAACAGGGTTTGGCTACACCTTC. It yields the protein CASSPKWGTGFGYTF.

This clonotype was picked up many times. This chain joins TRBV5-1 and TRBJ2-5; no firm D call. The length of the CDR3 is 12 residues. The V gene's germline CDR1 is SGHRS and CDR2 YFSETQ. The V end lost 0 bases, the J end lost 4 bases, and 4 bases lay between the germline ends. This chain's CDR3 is CASSLEVETQYF. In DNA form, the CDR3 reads TGCGCCAGCAGCTTGGAAGTAGAGACCCAGTACTTC.

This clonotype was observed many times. CDR3 residues: CSAKGTSSYEQYF. In DNA, the CDR3 is TGCAGTGCTAAAGGGACTAGCTCCTACGAGCAGTACTTC. The chain recombines TRBV20-1 with TRBJ2-7; TRBD2 matches at 8 bases. Germline V CDR1 and CDR2: DFQATT, SNEGSKA (reference sequence). The CDR3 contains 13 residues. With 4 bases clipped from V and 0 bases from J, the junction kept 2 bases outside the gene matches.

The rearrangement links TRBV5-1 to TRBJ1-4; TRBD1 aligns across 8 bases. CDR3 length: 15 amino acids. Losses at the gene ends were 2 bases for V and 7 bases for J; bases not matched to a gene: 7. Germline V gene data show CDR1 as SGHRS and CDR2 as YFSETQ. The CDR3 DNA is TGCGCCAGCAGCTTAGCAGGGGGCGCTGGTGAAAAACTGTTTTTT. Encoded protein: CASSLAGGAGEKLFF.

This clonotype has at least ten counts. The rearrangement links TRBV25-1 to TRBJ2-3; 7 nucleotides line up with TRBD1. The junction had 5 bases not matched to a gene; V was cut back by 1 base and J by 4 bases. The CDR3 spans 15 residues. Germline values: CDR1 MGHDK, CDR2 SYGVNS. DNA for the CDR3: TGTGCCAGCAGTGAATCTAGGGGGCGGGCAGATACGCAGTATTTT. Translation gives CASSESRGRADTQYF. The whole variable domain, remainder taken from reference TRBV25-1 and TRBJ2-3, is EADIYQTPRYLVIGTGKKITLECSQTMGHDKMYWYQQDPGMELHLIHYSYGVNSTEKGDLSSESTVSRIRTEHFPLTLESARPSHTSQYLCASSESRGRADTQYFGPGTRLTVL.

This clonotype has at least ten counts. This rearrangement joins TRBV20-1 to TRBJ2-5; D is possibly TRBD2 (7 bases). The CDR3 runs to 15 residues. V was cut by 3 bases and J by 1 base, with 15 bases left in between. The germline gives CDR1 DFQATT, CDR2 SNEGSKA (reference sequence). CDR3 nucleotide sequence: TGCAGTGCTAGGGCAGGGGAGGGAATCCAAGAGACCCAGTACTTC. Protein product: CSARAGEGIQETQYF.

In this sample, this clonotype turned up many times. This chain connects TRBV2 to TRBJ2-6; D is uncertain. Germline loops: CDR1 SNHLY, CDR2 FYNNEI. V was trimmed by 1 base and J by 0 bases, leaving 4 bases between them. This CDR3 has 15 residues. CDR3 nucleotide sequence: TGTGCCAGCAGTGAAGGGGCCTCTGGGGCCAACGTCCTGACTTTC. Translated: CASSEGASGANVLTF.

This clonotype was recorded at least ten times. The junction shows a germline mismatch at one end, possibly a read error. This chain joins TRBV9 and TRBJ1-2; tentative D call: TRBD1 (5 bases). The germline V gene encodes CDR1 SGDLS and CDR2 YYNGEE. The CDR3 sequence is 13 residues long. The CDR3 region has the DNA TGTGTCAGCAGCGTCCAGGGTGACTATGGCTACACCTTC. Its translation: CVSSVQGDYGYTF.

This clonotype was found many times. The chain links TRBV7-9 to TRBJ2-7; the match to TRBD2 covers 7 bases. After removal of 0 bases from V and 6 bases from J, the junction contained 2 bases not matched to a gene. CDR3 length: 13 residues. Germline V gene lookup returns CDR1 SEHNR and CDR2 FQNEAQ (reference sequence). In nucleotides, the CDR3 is TGTGCCAGCAGCTTAGCGGGGGGGTTCGAGCAGTACTTC. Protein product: CASSLAGGFEQYF.

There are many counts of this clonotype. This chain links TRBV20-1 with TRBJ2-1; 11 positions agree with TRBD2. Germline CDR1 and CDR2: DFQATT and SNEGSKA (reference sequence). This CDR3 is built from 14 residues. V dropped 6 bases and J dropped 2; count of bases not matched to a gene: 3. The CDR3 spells CSAILAGAYNEQFF. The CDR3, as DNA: TGCAGTGCCATACTAGCGGGAGCCTACAATGAGCAGTTCTTC.

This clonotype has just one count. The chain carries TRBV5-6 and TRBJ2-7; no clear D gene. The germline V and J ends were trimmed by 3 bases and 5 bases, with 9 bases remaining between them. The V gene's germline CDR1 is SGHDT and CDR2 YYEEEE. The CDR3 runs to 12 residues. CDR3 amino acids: CASSSWSNEQYF. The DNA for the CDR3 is TGTGCCAGCAGCTCCTGGTCCAACGAGCAGTACTTC.

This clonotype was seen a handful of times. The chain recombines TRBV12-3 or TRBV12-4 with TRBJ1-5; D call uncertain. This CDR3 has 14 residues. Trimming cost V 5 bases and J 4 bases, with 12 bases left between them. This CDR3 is CASSAGGWNQPQHF. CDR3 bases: TGTGCCAGCAGTGCCGGAGGATGGAATCAGCCCCAGCATTTT.